Each of the 10 T cell receptor beta chains below was sequenced from the same sample in a study of T cell repertoires in cytomegalovirus infection. These TCRs' antigens remain unknown. TCRdb used MiXCR to reprocess the reads, holding one entry per CDR3 protein. The sample has approximately 140,000 distinct CDR3 sequences; roughly a quarter are singletons. Sequences were obtained from PBMCs, sequenced either directly or after in vitro stimulation (not recorded which). The receptors here all came from a human donor in good health (CMV status not recorded). Some clones in this sample may be carry-over from other donors' samples.

This clonotype has just a few counts. The chain has TRBV10-3 and TRBJ2-1; D not certain. V was cut by 2 bases and J by 9 bases, with 11 bases left in between. This CDR3 region has 13 residues. Germline V gene lookup returns CDR1 ENHRY and CDR2 SYGVKD. The CDR3 region has the DNA TGTGCCATCAGTGAGACCCGACTCGGTGAGCAGTTCTTC. This encodes CAISETRLGEQFF.

This rearrangement joins TRBV7-2 to TRBJ2-2, with no clear D. V dropped 5 bases and J dropped 3 bases, with 7 bases sitting between them. The CDR3 spans 13 residues. The germline CDR1 and CDR2 sequences are SGHTA and FQGNSA. The CDR3 is CASSLLYTGELFF. CDR3 coding DNA: TGTGCCAGCAGCCTCTTGTACACCGGGGAGCTGTTTTTT.

The chain employs TRBV9 and TRBJ1-1; D is perhaps TRBD1 (5 bases). Germline loops: CDR1 SGDLS, CDR2 YYNGEE. V lost 3 bases to trimming and J lost 8 bases, with 14 bases between them. This CDR3 is built from 13 residues. The CDR3, as DNA: TGTGCCAGCAGCGCCTACGGGGGGGAGGAAGCTTTCTTT. It is translated as CASSAYGGEEAFF.

This clonotype appeared many times. The CDR3 sequence: CASSQTGGANSPLHF. CDR3 in DNA: TGCGCCAGCAGCCAAACAGGGGGCGCGAATTCACCCCTCCACTTT. The chain has TRBV4-3 and TRBJ1-6, with TRBD1 identical over 9 bases. Germline assignment: CDR1 LGHNA and CDR2 YSLEER. This CDR3 comprises 15 residues. With 2 bases clipped from V and 7 bases from J, the junction kept 3 bases outside the gene matches.

There are many counts of this clonotype. The J gene is TRBJ1-5, the V gene TRBV7-2, with D unclear. The length of the CDR3 is 13 residues. Germline values: CDR1 SGHTA, CDR2 FQGNSA. V was clipped by 0 bases and J by 6 bases, with 6 bases between them. CDR3 loop: CASSLAGSQPQHF. The CDR3 nucleotides read TGTGCCAGCAGCTTAGCGGGGAGTCAGCCCCAGCATTTT.

This clonotype was observed a single time. The chain is built from TRBV5-8 and TRBJ1-1; D remains unclear. CDR1 SGHTS and CDR2 YDEGEE come from the germline V gene. There are 11 residues in the CDR3. V lost 0 bases and J 8 bases, leaving 5 bases between the germline ends. The CDR3 DNA reads TGTGCCAGCAGCTTGGTGGAGGAAGCTTTCTTT. Amino acids: CASSLVEEAFF.

The chain combines TRBV7-2 with TRBJ1-1, with D maybe TRBD1 (6 bases). This CDR3 is built from 14 residues. V was shortened by 5 bases and J by 5 bases, with 15 bases between the two germline ends. Germline V gene sequence: CDR1 SGHTA, CDR2 FQGNSA. The CDR3 here is CASSVQGSETEAFF. CDR3 nucleotide sequence: TGTGCCAGCAGCGTACAGGGTTCTGAGACTGAAGCTTTCTTT.

The chain joins TRBV7-2 to TRBJ2-5, with 10 bases identical to TRBD2. Germline V gene lookup returns CDR1 SGHTA and CDR2 FQGNSA. Trimming removed 1 base from V and 1 base from J; junction bases left unmatched: 3. The CDR3 is 16 residues long. In nucleotides, the CDR3 is TGTGCCAGCAGCTTAGGAACTAGCGGGGTCCAAGAGACCCAGTACTTC. It translates to CASSLGTSGVQETQYF.

There are a few counts of this clonotype. This chain links TRBV5-5 with TRBJ2-2; 8 nucleotides match TRBD2. CDR1 SGHKS and CDR2 YYEKEE come from the germline V gene (reference sequence). The CDR3 length is 15 residues. Trimming cost V 4 bases and J 6 bases; bases outside gene matches: 8. The CDR3 sequence is CASSGREATAGELFF. The CDR3 coding sequence is TGTGCCAGCAGCGGGCGGGAGGCCACTGCCGGGGAGCTGTTTTTT.

This clonotype was counted a few times. This chain links TRBV12-3 or TRBV12-4 with TRBJ2-5; no firm D call. This CDR3 has 14 residues. V lost 2 bases, J lost 1 base, and 8 bases lay in between. As DNA, the CDR3 is TGTGCCAGCAGTTTAACGGCTCTCCAAGAGACCCAGTACTTC. This sequence encodes CASSLTALQETQYF.